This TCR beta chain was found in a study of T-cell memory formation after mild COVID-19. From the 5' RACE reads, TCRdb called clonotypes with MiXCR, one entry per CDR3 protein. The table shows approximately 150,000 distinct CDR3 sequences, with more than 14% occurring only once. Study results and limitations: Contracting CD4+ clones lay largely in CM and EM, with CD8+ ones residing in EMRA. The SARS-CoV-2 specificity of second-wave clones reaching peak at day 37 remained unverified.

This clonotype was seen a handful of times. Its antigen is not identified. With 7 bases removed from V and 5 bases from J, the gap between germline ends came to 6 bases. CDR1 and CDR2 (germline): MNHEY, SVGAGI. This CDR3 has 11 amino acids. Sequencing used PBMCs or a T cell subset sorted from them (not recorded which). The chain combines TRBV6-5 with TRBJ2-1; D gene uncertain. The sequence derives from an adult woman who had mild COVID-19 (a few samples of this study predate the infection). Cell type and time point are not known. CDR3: CASKLNNEQFF. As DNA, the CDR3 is TGTGCCAGCAAACTAAACAATGAGCAGTTCTTC.